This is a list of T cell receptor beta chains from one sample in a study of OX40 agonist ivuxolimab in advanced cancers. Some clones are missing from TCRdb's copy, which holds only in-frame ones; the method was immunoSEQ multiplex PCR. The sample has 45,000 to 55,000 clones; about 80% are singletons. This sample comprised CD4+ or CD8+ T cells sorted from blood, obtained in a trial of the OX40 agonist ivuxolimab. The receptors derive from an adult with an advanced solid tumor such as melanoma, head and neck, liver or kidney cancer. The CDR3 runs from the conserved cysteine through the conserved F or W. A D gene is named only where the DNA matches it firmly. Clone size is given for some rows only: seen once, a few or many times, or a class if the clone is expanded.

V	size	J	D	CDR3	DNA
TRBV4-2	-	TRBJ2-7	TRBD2	CARGTSGSYEQYF	TGTGCCAGGGGGACTAGCGGATCCTACGAGCAGTACTTC
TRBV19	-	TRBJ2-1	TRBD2	CASTPSGIGEQFF	TGTGCCAGTACTCCTAGCGGGATCGGTGAGCAGTTCTTC
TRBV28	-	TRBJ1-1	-	CASSLPSGLQNTEAFF	TGTGCCAGCAGTCTGCCTTCGGGTCTGCAGAACACTGAAGCTTTCTTT
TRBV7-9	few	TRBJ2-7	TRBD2	CASSLGVGLSYEQYF	TGTGCCAGCAGCTTAGGGGTGGGACTATCCTACGAGCAGTACTTC
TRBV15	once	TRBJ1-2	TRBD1	CATSRDRVRGQGVGYGYTF	TGTGCCACCAGCAGAGATCGGGTGAGGGGACAGGGGGTTGGCTATGGCTACACCTTC
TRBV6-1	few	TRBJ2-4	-	CASTRTGTIKNIQYF	TGTGCCAGCACCCGCACAGGGACGATCAAAAACATTCAGTACTTC
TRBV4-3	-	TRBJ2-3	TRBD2	CASSPGLGSTDTQYF	TGCGCCAGCAGCCCGGGACTAGGGAGCACAGATACGCAGTATTTT
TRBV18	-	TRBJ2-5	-	CASSPIHGEHQTQYF	TGTGCCAGCTCACCAATTCATGGGGAACACCAGACCCAGTACTTC
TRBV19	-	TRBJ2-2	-	CASSIVTGWGTGELFF	TGTGCCAGTAGTATCGTAACCGGGTGGGGCACCGGGGAGCTGTTTTTT
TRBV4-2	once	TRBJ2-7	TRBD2	CASSQVQRGDYEQYF	TGTGCCAGCAGCCAAGTTCAGCGGGGAGACTACGAGCAGTACTTC
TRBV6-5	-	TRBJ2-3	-	CASSSEGTDTQYF	TGTGCCAGCAGTTCGGAAGGCACAGATACGCAGTATTTT
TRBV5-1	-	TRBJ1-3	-	CASSLTPPASGNTIYF	TGCGCCAGCAGCTTAACGCCACCGGCCTCTGGAAACACCATATATTTT
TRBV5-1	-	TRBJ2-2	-	CASSIGQGGGELFF	TGCGCCAGCAGCATTGGGCAGGGAGGCGGGGAGCTGTTTTTT
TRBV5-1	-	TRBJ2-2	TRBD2	CASSRGLAENTGELFF	TGCGCCAGCAGTCGCGGACTAGCGGAGAACACCGGGGAGCTGTTTTTT
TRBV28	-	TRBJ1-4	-	CASSEYDPQWGPNEKLFF	TGTGCCAGCAGTGAATACGACCCCCAGTGGGGTCCGAATGAAAAACTGTTTTTT
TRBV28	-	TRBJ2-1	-	CASSRRRGPANEQFF	TGTGCCAGCAGCCGCCGGCGAGGGCCGGCCAATGAGCAGTTCTTC
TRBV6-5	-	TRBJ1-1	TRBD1	CASRLPRTGGTEAFF	TGTGCCAGCAGGCTCCCTAGGACAGGGGGTACTGAAGCTTTCTTT
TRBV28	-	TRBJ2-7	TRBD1	CASSLLGWEGTGGFEQYF	TGTGCCAGCAGTTTATTGGGGTGGGAAGGGACAGGGGGCTTCGAGCAGTACTTC
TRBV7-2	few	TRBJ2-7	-	CASSTPGGGLYF	TGTGCCAGCAGCACCCCTGGAGGGGGGCTCTACTTC
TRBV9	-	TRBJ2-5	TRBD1	CASSVVGTGGQETQYF	TGTGCCAGCAGCGTAGTAGGGACAGGGGGCCAAGAGACCCAGTACTTC
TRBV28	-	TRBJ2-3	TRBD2	CASSLGIAGERTQYF	TGTGCCAGCAGTTTAGGTATAGCGGGAGAGCGTACGCAGTATTTT
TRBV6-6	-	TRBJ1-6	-	CASTTTEGLNSPLHF	TGTGCCAGCACCACAACAGAGGGCCTAAATTCACCCCTCCACTTT
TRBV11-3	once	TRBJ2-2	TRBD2	CASSLTYGTSGPGELFF	TGTGCCAGCAGCTTAACATATGGGACTAGCGGGCCCGGGGAGCTGTTTTTT
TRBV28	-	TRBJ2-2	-	CASSLSTGELFF	TGTGCCAGCAGTTTGTCGACCGGGGAGCTGTTTTTT
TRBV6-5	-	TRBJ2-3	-	CASNDRNTDTQYF	TGTGCCAGCAATGACAGAAACACAGATACGCAGTATTTT
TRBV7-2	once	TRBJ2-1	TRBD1	CASSLEGAVYNEQFF	TGTGCCAGCAGCTTAGAGGGGGCGGTCTACAATGAGCAGTTCTTC
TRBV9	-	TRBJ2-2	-	CASSVRGSGTNTGELFF	TGTGCCAGCAGCGTGAGGGGGTCAGGGACGAACACCGGGGAGCTGTTTTTT
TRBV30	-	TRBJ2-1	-	CAWSLAGPSSYNEQFF	TGTGCCTGGTCCCTGGCGGGACCTAGCTCCTACAATGAGCAGTTCTTC
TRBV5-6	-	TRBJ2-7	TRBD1	CASSSDRGEQYF	TGTGCCAGCAGCTCAGACAGGGGCGAGCAGTACTTC
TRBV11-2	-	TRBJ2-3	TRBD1	CASRINRGTDTQYF	TGTGCCAGCAGGATCAACAGGGGAACTGATACGCAGTATTTT
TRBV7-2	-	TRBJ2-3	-	CASSPDGESTDTQYF	TGTGCCAGCAGCCCGGACGGAGAGAGCACAGATACGCAGTATTTT
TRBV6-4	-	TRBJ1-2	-	CASTPGHRGGYTF	TGTGCCAGCACCCCGGGACACCGGGGTGGCTACACCTTC
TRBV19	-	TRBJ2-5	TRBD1	CASSVDRGQETQYF	TGTGCCAGTAGTGTCGACAGGGGGCAAGAGACCCAGTACTTC
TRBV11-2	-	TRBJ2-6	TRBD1	CASSIDRAGANVLTF	TGTGCCAGCAGCATTGACAGGGCTGGGGCCAACGTCCTGACTTTC
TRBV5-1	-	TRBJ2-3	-	CASSLGETDTQYF	TGCGCCAGCAGCTTGGGGGAAACAGATACGCAGTATTTT
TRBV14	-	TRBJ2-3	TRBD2	CASSQNLAGGTSTDTQYF	TGTGCCAGCAGCCAAAACCTAGCGGGAGGAACTAGCACAGATACGCAGTATTTT
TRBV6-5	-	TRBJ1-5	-	CASSIGRTLGPQHF	TGTGCCAGCAGTATAGGACGGACGTTGGGGCCCCAGCATTTT
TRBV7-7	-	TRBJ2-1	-	CASSALSSYNEQFF	TGTGCCAGCAGTGCCCTTAGCTCCTACAATGAGCAGTTCTTC
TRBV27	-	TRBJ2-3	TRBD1	CASSPGTGRTDTQYF	TGTGCCAGCAGCCCCGGGACAGGGCGCACAGATACGCAGTATTTT
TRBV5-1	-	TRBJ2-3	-	CASSLWGSLSDTQYF	TGCGCCAGCAGCTTGTGGGGGAGCTTGTCAGATACGCAGTATTTT
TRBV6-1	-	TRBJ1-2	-	CASSGGAGDYGYTF	TGTGCCAGCAGTGGGGGGGCTGGGGACTATGGCTACACCTTC